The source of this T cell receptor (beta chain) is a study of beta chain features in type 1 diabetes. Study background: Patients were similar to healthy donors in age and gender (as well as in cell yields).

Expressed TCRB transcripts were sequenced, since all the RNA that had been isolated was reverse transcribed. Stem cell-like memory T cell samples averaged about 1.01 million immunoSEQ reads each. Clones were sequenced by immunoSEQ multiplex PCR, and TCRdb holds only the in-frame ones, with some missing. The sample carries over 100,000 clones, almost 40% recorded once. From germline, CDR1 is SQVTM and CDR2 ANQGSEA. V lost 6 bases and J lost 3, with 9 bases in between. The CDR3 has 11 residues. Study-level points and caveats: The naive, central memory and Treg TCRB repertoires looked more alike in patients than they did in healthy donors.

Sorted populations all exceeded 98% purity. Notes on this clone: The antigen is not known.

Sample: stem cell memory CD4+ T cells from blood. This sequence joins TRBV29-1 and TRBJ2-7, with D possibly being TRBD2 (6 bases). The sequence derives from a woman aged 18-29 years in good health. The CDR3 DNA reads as TGCAGCGTGGGGACTTACTACGAGCAGTACTTC. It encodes CSVGTYYEQYF.